The text below deals with one T cell receptor beta chain. No cognate antigen has been identified for it. Base qualities were left out, and no much larger clone turns up one base away. The CDR3 covers 17 residues, taking in both the cysteine and the phenylalanine. Only CDR3 DNA remains: 51 bases, in frame from the first base. Compared with germline, V lacks 6 bases and J lacks 0 bases; bases without a gene match: 5. The germline V gene gives CDR1 as ENHRY and CDR2 as SYGVKD. This sample is drawn from a study of T cell responses to AZD1222 COVID-19 vaccine (dated by TCRdb to the early 2020s). Study-level background: A total of 230 to 250 trial participants underwent TCR sequencing, of whom some 210 received two doses of AZD1222 and about 25 received two doses of the MenACWY control vaccine. Trial participants were enrolled by age into subgroups of 18-55, 56-69 and 70-plus years, and 148, 28 and 57 TCR-sequenced participants, respectively, were included in these subgroups.

The CDR3 regions of human TCRbeta chains were subjected to immunosequencing. The published analysis was carried out like this. TCRs in the repertoires were compared against a reference library of SARS-CoV-2-specific TCRs that had been generated with the MIRA antigen-specificity platform. Breadth was defined as the fraction of unique TCRs that were SARS-CoV-2-associated, and depth was defined as the fraction of total T cells that were SARS-CoV-2-associated. Each spike-specific TCR was assigned to its reactive spike region and to a CD4 or CD8 class using the MIRA data. Log10-transformed breadth and depth values were compared by one-way ANOVA with Sidak's multiple comparisons tests. TCRdb retrieved this table from immuneACCESS and kept in-frame rearrangements only. Not all clones are present; in checked studies, unresolved V genes account for under half, and no reason is known for the remainder. The DNA gave D and trimming, while V, J and clone size come from that table. The sample yields 150,000 to 200,000 clones; under 95% were counted once. The ten largest clones represent 0.9% to 1.2% of the sample.

Results the study describes overall, beyond this receptor: Reportedly, close to half of the unique spike-specific TCRs recognized epitopes lying outside the regions that are mutated in the B.1.351 and B.1.1.7 variants. Because no day 14 peak-response samples were available, repertoires were characterized only after the peak T cell response. In the small 56-69-year group, the increase in depth fell short of significance, most likely because of low power. Only five to seven AZD1222 recipients were SARS-CoV-2 seropositive at baseline, limiting conclusions about previously exposed vaccinees. Spike-specific TCR breadth and depth rose significantly after two AZD1222 doses compared with day 0 and with MenACWY recipients. The whole spike protein was spanned by vaccine-associated CD4 TCRs, and dominant responses were seen in regions 160-218 and 743-854. Participants were mostly white British and included more females than males, and it was suggested by the authors that clonal diversity may have been underestimated.

The intended sense of this specimen's time point label: about 28 days (+/-7) after the second vaccine dose. AZD1222 recipients with second doses at about 4 weeks or about 12 weeks were pooled, because spike-specific TCR depth and breadth did not differ between schedules. The vaccinee samples were drawn from two UK trials, COV001 and COV002, one of which was a single-blind randomized controlled phase 2/3 trial testing AZD1222 (ChAdOx1 nCoV-19) in healthy adults. Trial participant PBMC samples were collected at day 0 and day 28 after the second dose for TCRbeta chain sequencing. The sequencing here drew on peripheral blood, taken 28 days after the second AZD1222 dose. This receptor chain uses TRBV10-3 and TRBJ2-3; TRBD2 aligns with 14 central bases. This sequence originates from an adult who received the AZD1222 COVID-19 vaccine. The CDR3 here reads CAIRGLAGETSTDTQYF. The base sequence is TGTGCCATCAGGGGACTAGCGGGGGAAACTAGCACAGATACGCAGTATTTT.